This T cell receptor (beta chain) stems from a study of beta chain features in type 1 diabetes. Study-level points and caveats: Patients with Type 1 diabetes showed moderately but significantly shorter TCRB CDR3s in all four CD4+ subsets.

This clone was picked up a small number of times. Its matching antigen is unknown. Trimming pared 4 bases from V and 2 bases from J, leaving 7 bases between. CDR3 length: 12 amino acids. Germline-derived CDR1 and CDR2 are SGDLS and YYNGEE. As every portion of the isolated RNA was reverse transcribed, the sequencing read expressed TCRB transcripts. Only in-frame clones appear in the TCRdb table, and some are missing; sequencing was by immunoSEQ multiplex PCR. Among 390,000 or so clones listed, roughly 14% were seen once. By way of CD45RO/CCR7/CD25/CD127/CD95/CD27, the CD4+ regulatory, stem cell-like memory, central memory and naive cells were sorted.

The sample taken for sequencing was naive CD4+ T cells from blood. The chain carries TRBV9 and TRBJ2-7, with D perhaps matching TRBD2 (5 bases). The receptor was isolated from a man aged 30-40 years in good health. CDR3 DNA: TGTGCCAGCAGCACTAGACCCTACGAGCAGTACGTC. This sequence encodes CASSTRPYEQYV.